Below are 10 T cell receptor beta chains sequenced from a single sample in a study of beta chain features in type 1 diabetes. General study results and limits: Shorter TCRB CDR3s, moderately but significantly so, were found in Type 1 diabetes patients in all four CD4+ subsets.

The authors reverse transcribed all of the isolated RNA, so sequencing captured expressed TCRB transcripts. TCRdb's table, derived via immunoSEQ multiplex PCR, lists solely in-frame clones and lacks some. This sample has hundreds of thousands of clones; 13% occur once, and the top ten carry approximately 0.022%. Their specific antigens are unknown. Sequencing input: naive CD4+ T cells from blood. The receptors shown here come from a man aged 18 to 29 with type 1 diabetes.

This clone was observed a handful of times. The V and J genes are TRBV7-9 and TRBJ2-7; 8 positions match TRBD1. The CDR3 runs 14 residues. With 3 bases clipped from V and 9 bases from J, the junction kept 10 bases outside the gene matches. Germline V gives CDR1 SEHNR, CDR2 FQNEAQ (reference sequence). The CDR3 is CASSFGTGHHGQYF. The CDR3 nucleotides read TGTGCCAGCAGCTTCGGGACAGGCCATCACGGGCAGTACTTC.

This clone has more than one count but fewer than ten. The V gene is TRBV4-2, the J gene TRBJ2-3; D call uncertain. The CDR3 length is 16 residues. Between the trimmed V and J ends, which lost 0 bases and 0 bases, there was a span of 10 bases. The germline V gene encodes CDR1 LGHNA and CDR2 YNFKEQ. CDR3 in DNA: TGTGCCAGCAGCCAAGATCGGAAGGGCAGCACAGATACGCAGTATTTT. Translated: CASSQDRKGSTDTQYF.

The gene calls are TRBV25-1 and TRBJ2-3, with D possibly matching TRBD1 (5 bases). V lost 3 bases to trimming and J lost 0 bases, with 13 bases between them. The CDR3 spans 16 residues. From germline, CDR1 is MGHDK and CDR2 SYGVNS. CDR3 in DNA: TGTGCCAGCAGTGATATAGAACAGGACAGCACAGATACGCAGTATTTT. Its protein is CASSDIEQDSTDTQYF.

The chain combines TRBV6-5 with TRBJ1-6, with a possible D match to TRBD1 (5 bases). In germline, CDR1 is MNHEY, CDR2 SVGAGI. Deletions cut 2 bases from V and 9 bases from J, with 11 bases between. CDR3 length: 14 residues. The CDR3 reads CASSYEGIGSPLHF. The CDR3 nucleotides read TGTGCCAGCAGTTACGAGGGGATCGGTTCACCCCTCCACTTT.

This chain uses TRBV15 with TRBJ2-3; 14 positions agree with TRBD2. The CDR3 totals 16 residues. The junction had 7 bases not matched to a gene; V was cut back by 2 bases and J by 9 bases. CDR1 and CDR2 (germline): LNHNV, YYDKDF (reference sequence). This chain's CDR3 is CATSRPTSGGAGTQYF. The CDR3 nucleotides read TGTGCCACCAGCAGACCGACTAGCGGGGGGGCAGGCACGCAGTATTTT.

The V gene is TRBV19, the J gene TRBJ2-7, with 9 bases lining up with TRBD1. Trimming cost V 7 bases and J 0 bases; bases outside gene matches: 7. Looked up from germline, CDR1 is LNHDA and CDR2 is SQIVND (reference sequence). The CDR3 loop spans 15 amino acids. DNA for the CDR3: TGTGCCAGTACCCGAGGGACAGGGAGCTCCTACGAGCAGTACTTC. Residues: CASTRGTGSSYEQYF.

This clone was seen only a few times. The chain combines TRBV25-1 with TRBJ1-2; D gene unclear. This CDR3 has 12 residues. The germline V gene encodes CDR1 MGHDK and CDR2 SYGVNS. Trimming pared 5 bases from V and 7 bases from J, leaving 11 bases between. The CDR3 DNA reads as TGTGCCAGCAGTATGGGCATGCGTGGCTACACCTTC. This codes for CASSMGMRGYTF.

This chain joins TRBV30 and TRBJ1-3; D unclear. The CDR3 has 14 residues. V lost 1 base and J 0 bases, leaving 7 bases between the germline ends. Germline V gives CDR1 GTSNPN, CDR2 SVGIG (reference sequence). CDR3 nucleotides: TGTGCCTGGAGTGGACCCAACTCTGGAAACACCATATATTTT. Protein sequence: CAWSGPNSGNTIYF.

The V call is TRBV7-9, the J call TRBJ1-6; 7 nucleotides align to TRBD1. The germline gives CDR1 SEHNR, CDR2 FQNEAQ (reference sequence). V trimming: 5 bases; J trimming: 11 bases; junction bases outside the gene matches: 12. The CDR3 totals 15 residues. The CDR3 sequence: CASSPRTGPETPLHF. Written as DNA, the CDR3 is TGTGCCAGCAGCCCTCGGACAGGTCCTGAGACACCCCTCCACTTT.

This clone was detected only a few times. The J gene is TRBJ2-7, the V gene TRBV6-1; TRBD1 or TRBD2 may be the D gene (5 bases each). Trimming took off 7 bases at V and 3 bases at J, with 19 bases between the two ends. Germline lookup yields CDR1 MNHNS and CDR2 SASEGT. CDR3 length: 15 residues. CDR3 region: CASNLPRMGRYEQYF. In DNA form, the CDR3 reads TGTGCCAGCAACCTCCCGAGGATGGGACGCTACGAGCAGTACTTC.